What follows describes a single TCR beta chain. Its antigen is unknown. 5'RACE primed from the constant segment yielded TCR alpha and TCR beta cDNA libraries bearing sample barcodes and UMIs. TCRdb processed the 5' RACE reads anew with MiXCR; each CDR3 protein has one entry. This table has approximately 570,000 distinct CDR3 sequences, about a sixth appearing once. This specimen comes from a study of T-cell memory formation after mild COVID-19. Study details: Largely, TCR clusters stayed within a single donor. Study observations and caveats: Most CD4+ clones that shrank were in CM and EM, while CD8+ ones turned up in EMRA. Cross-reactive memory seemingly joined, as some responding clones were found in pre-infection memory.

This CDR3 is built from 13 residues. V was shortened by 1 base and J by 7 bases, with 11 bases between the two germline ends. CDR1 and CDR2 from the germline V gene are DFQATT and SNEGSKA (reference sequence). V and J are TRBV20-1 and TRBJ2-1; maybe TRBD1 (6 bases). The sequence was obtained from an adult woman who had mild COVID-19 (a few samples of this study predate the infection). Cell type and time point are not known. Sequencing was performed on PBMCs or a T cell subset sorted from them (not recorded which). CDR3 protein: CSARGQGWNEQFF. As DNA, the CDR3 is TGCAGTGCTAGAGGGCAGGGGTGGAATGAGCAGTTCTTC.